One sample yielded the 2 T cell receptor beta chains listed below, sequenced in a study of blood T cell repertoires in COVID-19. Clones were sequenced by immunoSEQ multiplex PCR, and TCRdb holds only the in-frame ones, with some missing. The sample carries more than 110,000 clones, around 89% recorded once. Sequencing was performed on peripheral blood. These receptors were taken from a woman of 80 years or more with acute or convalescent COVID-19.

This chain links TRBV5-6 with TRBJ2-1; 9 bases are shared with TRBD2. The CDR3 sequence is 17 residues long. The germline V gene encodes CDR1 SGHDT and CDR2 YYEEEE. Germline trimming cut 0 bases from V and 9 bases from J; bases unmatched to any gene: 13. The CDR3 nucleotides read TGTGCCAGCAGCTTGGCTTTGCCGGGACTAGCACGGAGTGAGCAGTTCTTC. Translating it yields CASSLALPGLARSEQFF.

The V call is TRBV18, the J call TRBJ1-3, with D maybe TRBD1 (6 bases). V lost 3 bases and J 0 bases, leaving 21 bases between the germline ends. Germline V gene lookup returns CDR1 KGHSH and CDR2 LQKENI. This CDR3 is built from 19 residues. Here the CDR3 reads CASSPLTLTQGSSGNTIYF. CDR3 bases: TGTGCCAGCTCACCCTTAACTCTCACTCAGGGGTCCTCTGGAAACACCATATATTTT.